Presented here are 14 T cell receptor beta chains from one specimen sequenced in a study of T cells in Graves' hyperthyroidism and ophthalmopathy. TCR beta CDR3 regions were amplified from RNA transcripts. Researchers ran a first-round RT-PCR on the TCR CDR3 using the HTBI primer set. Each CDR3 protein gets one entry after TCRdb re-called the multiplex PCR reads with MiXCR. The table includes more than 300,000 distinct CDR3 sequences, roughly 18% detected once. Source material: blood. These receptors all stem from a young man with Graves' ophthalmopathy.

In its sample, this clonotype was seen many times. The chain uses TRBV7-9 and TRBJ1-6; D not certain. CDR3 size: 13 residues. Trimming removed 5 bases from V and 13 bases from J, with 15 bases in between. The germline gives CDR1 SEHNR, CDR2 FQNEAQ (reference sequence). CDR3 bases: TGTGCCAGCAGCCCAGGCGGTCCTAGCCCCCTCCACTTT. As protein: CASSPGGPSPLHF.

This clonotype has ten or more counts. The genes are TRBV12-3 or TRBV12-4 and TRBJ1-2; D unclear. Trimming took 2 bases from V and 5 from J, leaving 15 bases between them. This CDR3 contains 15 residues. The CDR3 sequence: CASSLNQAALYGYTF. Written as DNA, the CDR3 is TGTGCCAGCAGTTTAAATCAGGCTGCCCTTTATGGCTACACCTTC.

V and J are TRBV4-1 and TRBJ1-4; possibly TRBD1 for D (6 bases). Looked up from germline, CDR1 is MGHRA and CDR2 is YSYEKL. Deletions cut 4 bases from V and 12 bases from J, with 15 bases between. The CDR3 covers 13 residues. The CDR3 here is CASSRQQGVELFF. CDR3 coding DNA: TGCGCCAGCAGCCGCCAACAGGGAGTAGAACTGTTTTTT.

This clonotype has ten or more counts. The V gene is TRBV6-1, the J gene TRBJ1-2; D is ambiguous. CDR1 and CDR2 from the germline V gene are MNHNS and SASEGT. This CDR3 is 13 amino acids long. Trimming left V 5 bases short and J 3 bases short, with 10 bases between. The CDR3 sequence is CASSWWADYGYTF. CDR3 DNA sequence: TGTGCCAGCAGTTGGTGGGCAGACTATGGCTACACCTTC.

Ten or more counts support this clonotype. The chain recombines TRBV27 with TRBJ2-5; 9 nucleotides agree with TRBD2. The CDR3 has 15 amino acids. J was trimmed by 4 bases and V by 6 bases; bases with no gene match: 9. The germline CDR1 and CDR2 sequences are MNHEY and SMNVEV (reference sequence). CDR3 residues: CASSRTSEGRETQYF. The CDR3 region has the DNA TGTGCCAGCAGCCGGACTAGCGAAGGGCGAGAGACCCAGTACTTC.

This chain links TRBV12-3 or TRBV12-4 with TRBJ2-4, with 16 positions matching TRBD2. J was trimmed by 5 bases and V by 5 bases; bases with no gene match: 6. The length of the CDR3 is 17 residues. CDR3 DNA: TGTGCCAGCAGTACCGGGACTAGCGGGGGGGCACAAAACATTCAGTACTTC. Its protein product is CASSTGTSGGAQNIQYF.

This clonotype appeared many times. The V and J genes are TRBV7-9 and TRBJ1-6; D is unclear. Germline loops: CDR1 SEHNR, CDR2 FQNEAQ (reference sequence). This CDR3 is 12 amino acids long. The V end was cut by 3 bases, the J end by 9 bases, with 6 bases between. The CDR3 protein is CASSFPGSPLHF. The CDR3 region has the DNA TGTGCCAGCAGCTTTCCCGGTTCACCCCTCCACTTT.

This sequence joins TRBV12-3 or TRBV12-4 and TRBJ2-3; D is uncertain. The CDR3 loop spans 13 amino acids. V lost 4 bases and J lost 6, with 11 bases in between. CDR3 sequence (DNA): TGTGCCAGCAGTTATCCCGGACGTGATACGCAGTATTTT. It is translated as CASSYPGRDTQYF.

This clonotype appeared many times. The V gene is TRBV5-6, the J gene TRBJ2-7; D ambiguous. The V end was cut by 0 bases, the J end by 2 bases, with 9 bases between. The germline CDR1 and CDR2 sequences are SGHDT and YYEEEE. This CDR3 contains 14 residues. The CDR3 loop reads CASSLESEAYEQYF. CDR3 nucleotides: TGTGCCAGCAGCTTGGAGTCAGAGGCCTACGAGCAGTACTTC.

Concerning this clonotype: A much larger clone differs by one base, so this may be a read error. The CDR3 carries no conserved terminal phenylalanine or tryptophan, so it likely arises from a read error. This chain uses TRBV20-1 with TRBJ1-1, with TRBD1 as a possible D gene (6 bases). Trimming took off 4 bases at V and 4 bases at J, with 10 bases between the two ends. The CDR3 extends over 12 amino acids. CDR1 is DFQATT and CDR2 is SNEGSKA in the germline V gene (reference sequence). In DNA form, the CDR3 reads TGCAGTGCTATCGGGGGCGGCACTGAAGCTTTCTCT. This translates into CSAIGGGTEAFS.

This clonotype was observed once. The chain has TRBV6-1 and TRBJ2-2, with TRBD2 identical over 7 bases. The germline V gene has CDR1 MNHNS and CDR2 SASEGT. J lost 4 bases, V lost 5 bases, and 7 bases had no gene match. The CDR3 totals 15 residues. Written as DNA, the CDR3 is TGTGCCAGCAGTCCCGCGTCGGGGGGCACCGGGGAGCTGTTTTTT. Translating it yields CASSPASGGTGELFF.

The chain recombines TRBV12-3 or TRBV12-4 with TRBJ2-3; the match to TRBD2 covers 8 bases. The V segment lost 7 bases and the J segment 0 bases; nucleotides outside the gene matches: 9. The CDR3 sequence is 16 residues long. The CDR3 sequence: CASTSGGGTSTDTQYF. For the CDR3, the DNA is TGTGCCAGCACTTCCGGGGGGGGGACCAGCACAGATACGCAGTATTTT.

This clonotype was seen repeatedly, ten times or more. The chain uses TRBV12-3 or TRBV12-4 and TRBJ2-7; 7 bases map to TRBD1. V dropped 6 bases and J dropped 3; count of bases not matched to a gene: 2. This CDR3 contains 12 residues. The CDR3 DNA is TGTGCCAGCAGGCGACAGGGCTACGAGCAGTACTTC. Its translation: CASRRQGYEQYF.

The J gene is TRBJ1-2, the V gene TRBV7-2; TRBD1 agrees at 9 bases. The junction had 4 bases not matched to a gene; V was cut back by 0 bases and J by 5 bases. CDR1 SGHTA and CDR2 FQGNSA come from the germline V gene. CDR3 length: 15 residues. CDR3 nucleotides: TGTGCCAGCAGCTTAGCGACGGGACAGGGATATGGCTACACCTTC. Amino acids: CASSLATGQGYGYTF.